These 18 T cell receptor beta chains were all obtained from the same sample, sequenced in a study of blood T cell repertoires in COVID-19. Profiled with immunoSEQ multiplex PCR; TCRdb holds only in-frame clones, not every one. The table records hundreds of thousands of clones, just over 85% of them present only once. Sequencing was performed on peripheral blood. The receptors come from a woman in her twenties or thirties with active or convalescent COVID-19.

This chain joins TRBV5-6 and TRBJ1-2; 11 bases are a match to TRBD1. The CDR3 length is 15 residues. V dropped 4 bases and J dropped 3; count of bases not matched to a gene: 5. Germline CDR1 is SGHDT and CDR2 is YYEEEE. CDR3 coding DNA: TGTGCCAGCAGCGATCCGGGACAGGGGGACTATGGCTACACCTTC. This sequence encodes CASSDPGQGDYGYTF.

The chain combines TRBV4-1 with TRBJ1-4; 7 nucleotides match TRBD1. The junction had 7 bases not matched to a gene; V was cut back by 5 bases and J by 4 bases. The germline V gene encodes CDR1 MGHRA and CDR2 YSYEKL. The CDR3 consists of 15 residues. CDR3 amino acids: CASSGPGQLNEKLFF. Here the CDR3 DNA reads TGCGCCAGCAGCGGCCCGGGACAGCTTAATGAAAAACTGTTTTTT.

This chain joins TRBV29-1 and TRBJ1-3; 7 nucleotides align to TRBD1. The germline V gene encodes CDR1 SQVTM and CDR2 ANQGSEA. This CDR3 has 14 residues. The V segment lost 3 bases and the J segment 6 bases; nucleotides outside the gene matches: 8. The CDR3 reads CSVEVEGALNTIYF. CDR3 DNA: TGCAGCGTTGAGGTAGAGGGGGCTTTAAACACCATATATTTT.

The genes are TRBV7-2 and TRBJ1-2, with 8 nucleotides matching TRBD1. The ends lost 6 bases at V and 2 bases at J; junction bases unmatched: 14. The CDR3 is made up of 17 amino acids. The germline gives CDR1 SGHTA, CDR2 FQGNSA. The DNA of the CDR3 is TGTGCCAGCAGGCCAGTGCAGGGGGCAGTCGGGAACTATGGCTACACCTTC. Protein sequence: CASRPVQGAVGNYGYTF.

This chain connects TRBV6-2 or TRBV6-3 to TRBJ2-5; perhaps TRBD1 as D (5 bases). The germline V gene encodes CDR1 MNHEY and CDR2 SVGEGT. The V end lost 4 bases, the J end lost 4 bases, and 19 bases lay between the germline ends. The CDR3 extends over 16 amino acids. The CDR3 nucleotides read TGTGCCAGCAGTTCCGGATGGAAGGGGCGCATAGAGACCCAGTACTTC. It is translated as CASSSGWKGRIETQYF.

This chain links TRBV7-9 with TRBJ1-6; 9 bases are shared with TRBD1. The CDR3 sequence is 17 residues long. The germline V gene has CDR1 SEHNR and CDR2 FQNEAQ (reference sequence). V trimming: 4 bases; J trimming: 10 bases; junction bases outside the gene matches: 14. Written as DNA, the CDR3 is TGTGCCAGCAGCTCATCGGGCGGAGGACAGGGGTTGTCACCCCTCCACTTT. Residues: CASSSSGGGQGLSPLHF. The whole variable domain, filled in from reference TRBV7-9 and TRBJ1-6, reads DTGVSQNPRHKITKRGQNVTFRCDPISEHNRLYWYRQTLGQGPEFLTYFQNEAQLEKSRLLSDRFSAERPKGSFSTLEIQRTEQGDSAMYLCASSSSGGGQGLSPLHFGNGTRLTVT.

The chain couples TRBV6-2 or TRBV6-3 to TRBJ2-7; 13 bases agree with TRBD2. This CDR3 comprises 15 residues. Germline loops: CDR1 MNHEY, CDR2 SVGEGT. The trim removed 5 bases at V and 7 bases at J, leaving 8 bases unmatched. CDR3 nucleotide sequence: TGTGCCAGCAGTGAGGGGACTAGCGGGATAGCGGAGCAGTACTTC. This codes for CASSEGTSGIAEQYF.

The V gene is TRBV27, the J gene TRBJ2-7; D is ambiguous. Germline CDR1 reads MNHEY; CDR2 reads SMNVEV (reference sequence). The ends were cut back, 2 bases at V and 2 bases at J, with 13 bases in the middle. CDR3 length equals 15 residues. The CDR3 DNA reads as TGTGCCAGCAGTTTAGGCTCCGGGTTCCCCTACGAGCAGTACTTC. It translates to CASSLGSGFPYEQYF.

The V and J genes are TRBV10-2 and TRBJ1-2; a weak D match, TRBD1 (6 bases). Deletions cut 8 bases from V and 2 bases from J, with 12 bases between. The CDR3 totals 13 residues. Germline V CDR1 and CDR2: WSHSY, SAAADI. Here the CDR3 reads CASWDTVNYGYTF. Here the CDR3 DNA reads TGCGCCAGCTGGGACACTGTAAACTATGGCTACACCTTC.

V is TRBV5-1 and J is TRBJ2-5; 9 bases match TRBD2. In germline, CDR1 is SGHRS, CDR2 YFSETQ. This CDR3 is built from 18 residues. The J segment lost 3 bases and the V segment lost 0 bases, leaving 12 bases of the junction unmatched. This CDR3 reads CASSLVFVASGTEETQYF. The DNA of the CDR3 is TGCGCCAGCAGCTTGGTCTTCGTGGCTAGCGGGACGGAAGAGACCCAGTACTTC.

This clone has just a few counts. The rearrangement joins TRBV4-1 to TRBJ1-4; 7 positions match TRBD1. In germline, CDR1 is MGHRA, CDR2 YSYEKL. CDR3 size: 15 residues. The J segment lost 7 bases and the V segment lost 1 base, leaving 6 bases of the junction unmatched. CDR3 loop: CASSQATGIGEKLFF. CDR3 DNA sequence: TGCGCCAGCAGCCAAGCGACAGGGATTGGTGAAAAACTGTTTTTT.

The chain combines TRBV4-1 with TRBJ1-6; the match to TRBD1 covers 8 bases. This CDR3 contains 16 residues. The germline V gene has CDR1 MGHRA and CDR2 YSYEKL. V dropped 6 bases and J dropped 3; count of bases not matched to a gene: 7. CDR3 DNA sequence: TGCGCCAGCAGTATAGGACAGGGCTACTATAATTCACCCCTCCACTTT. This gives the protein CASSIGQGYYNSPLHF.

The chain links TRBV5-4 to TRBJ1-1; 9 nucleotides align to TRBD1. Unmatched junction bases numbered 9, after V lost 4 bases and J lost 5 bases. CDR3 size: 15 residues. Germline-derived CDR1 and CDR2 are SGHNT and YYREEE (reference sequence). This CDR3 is CASSLRDRVLTEAFF. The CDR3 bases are TGTGCCAGCAGCCTCCGGGACAGGGTTTTAACTGAAGCTTTCTTT.

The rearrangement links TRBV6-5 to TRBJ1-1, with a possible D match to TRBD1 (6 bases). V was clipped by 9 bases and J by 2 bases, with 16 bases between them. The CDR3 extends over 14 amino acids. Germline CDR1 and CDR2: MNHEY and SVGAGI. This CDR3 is CASRRGTVNTEAFF. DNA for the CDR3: TGTGCCAGTAGAAGGGGGACGGTCAACACTGAAGCTTTCTTT.

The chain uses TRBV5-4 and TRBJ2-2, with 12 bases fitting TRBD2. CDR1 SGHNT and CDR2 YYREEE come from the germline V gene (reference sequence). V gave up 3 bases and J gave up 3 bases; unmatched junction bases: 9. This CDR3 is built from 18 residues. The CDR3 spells CASSWPGLAGPDTGELFF. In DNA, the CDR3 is TGTGCCAGCAGCTGGCCGGGACTAGCGGGTCCCGACACCGGGGAGCTGTTTTTT. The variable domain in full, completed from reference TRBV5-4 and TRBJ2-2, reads ETGVTQSPTHLIKTRGQQVTLRCSSQSGHNTVSWYQQALGQGPQFIFQYYREEENGRGNFPPRFSGLQFPNYSSELNVNALELDDSALYLCASSWPGLAGPDTGELFFGEGSRLTVL.

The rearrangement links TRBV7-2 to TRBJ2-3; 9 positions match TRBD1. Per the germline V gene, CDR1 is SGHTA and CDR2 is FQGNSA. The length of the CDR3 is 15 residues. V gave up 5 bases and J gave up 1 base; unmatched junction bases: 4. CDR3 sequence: CASSPRTGGTDTQYF. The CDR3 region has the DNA TGTGCCAGCAGCCCTCGGACAGGGGGCACAGATACGCAGTATTTT.

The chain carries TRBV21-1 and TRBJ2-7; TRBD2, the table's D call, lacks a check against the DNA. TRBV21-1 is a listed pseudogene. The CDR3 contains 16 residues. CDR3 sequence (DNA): TGTGCCAGCAGCAGAGGGTCTGGCGGGGATACCTACGAGCAGTACTTC. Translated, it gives CASSRGSGGDTYEQYF.

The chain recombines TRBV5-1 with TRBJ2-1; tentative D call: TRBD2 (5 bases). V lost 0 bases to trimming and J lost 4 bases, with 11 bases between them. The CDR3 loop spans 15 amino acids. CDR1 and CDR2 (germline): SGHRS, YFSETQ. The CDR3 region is CASSLAGGQYNEQFF. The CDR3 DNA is TGCGCCAGCAGCTTGGCTGGCGGGCAATACAATGAGCAGTTCTTC.